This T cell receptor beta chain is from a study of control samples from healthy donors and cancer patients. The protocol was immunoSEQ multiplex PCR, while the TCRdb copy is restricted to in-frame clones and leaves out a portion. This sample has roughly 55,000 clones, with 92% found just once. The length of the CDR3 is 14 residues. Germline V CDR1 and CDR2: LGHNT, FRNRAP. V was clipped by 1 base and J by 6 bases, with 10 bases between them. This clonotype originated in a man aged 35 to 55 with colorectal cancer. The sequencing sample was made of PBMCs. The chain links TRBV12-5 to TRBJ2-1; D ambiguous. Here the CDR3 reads CASGLGFSFNEQFF. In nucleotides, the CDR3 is TGTGCTAGTGGTTTGGGATTTAGTTTCAATGAGCAGTTCTTC.